The T cell receptor (beta chain) under discussion was sequenced for a study of T cell responses to AZD1222 COVID-19 vaccine (dated by TCRdb to about 2021). For the wider study: AZD1222 recipients whose second dose came at about 4 weeks and those whose second dose came at about 12 weeks were combined into one group, since spike-specific TCR depth and breadth did not differ between the two schedules. A total of 233 trial participants underwent TCR sequencing, of whom some 210 received two doses of AZD1222 and around 25 received two doses of the MenACWY control vaccine. Trial participants were enrolled by age into subgroups of 18-55, 56-69 and 70-plus years, and approximately 150, 30 and 60 TCR-sequenced participants, respectively, were included in these subgroups.

The paper's findings and limits, for the study overall: Nearly half of unique spike-specific TCRs reportedly recognized epitopes outside regions mutated in the B.1.351 and B.1.1.7 variants. CD4 TCRs associated with the vaccine covered the entire spike protein, and the dominant responses were in regions 160-218 and 743-854. Because no day 14 peak-response samples were available, the repertoires could be characterized only after the peak T cell response. Participants were mostly white British, with more females than males. The authors suggested clonal diversity may have been underestimated. After two AZD1222 doses, both the breadth and the depth of spike-specific TCRs were significantly higher than at day 0 and than in MenACWY recipients. In the small 56-69-year group, the increase in depth fell short of significance, most likely because of low power. Conclusions about previously exposed vaccinees are limited because only five to seven AZD1222 recipients were SARS-CoV-2 seropositive at baseline.

The CDR3 regions of human TCRbeta chains were analyzed by immunosequencing. Per the authors' processing: TCRs in the repertoires were compared against a reference library of SARS-CoV-2-specific TCRs that had been generated with the MIRA antigen-specificity platform. Breadth was defined as the fraction of unique TCRs that were SARS-CoV-2-associated, and depth was defined as the fraction of total T cells that were SARS-CoV-2-associated. Using the MIRA data, every spike-specific TCR was mapped to the spike region that the TCR reacted to and assigned to either a CD4 or a CD8 class. Log10-transformed breadth and depth values were compared by one-way ANOVA with Sidak's multiple comparisons tests. TCRdb mirrors the immuneACCESS table, restricted to in-frame sequences. Some clones are absent from its copies; in checked studies, under half trace to an unresolved V gene, and the reason for the others is unknown. V and J calls and clone size follow that table, whereas D and trimming were derived from the DNA. For this sample there are 200,000 or so clones; almost 95% appear just once. The ten top clones hold roughly 10% of the sample.

Per the germline V gene, SGHRS is the CDR1 and YFSETQ is the CDR2. Ends trimmed: V by 5 bases, J by 2 bases; bases unmatched to a gene: 0. The CDR3 sequence holds 13 residues, the cysteine and phenylalanine included. Left in the record is the CDR3 DNA by itself, 39 bases read in frame from the first base. About this clone itself: Its antigen is not yet known. No clone much larger than this one lies a single base away; base qualities are absent.

In the paper's terms, the time point label means: baseline before first vaccination. Samples from vaccinated people were obtained from the UK trials COV001 and COV002, which included a single-blind randomized controlled phase 2/3 trial of AZD1222 (ChAdOx1 nCoV-19) in healthy adults. For TCRbeta chain sequencing, PBMC samples from trial participants were taken at day 0 and at day 28 after the second dose. This receptor was obtained from an adult in good health. Sequencing used peripheral blood, obtained on day 0 of AZD1222 vaccination. This chain joins TRBV5-1 to TRBJ2-1; the central 8 bases match TRBD2. Here the CDR3 is given as CASRGLAYNEQFF. The nucleotide sequence reads TGCGCCAGCAGGGGACTAGCCTACAATGAGCAGTTCTTC.